This is a list of T cell receptor beta chains from one sample in a study of T cell responses to AZD1222 COVID-19 vaccine. Method: immunoSEQ multiplex PCR; TCRdb's copy keeps in-frame clones and lacks some. This sample carries more than 150,000 clones, 90% of them seen once, and the ten largest clones take about 1.6%. The sample here was peripheral blood, taken on day 0 of AZD1222 vaccination. Source of these receptors: an adult in good health. The CDR3 runs from the conserved cysteine through the conserved F or W. The order of the fields is V gene, D gene, clone size, J gene, CDR3 protein, CDR3 DNA. D genes are given only for firm matches. A row's size may be missing; if present it is once, few, many or a size class.

TRBV19	-	-	TRBJ1-1	CASVGAAGNTEAFF	TGTGCCAGTGTTGGGGCGGCAGGGAACACTGAAGCTTTCTTT
TRBV5-4	-	-	TRBJ2-1	CASSLVASEQFF	TGTGCCAGCAGCTTGGTCGCGTCCGAGCAGTTCTTC
TRBV9	-	once	TRBJ1-4	CASSGFGVATNEKLFF	TGTGCCAGCAGCGGTTTTGGGGTTGCAACTAATGAAAAACTGTTTTTT
TRBV2	TRBD1	few	TRBJ1-6	CASIPQGNNSPLHF	TGTGCCAGCATACCACAGGGGAATAATTCACCCCTCCACTTT
TRBV2	TRBD1	-	TRBJ1-5	CASASLQGAEGNQPQHF	TGTGCCAGCGCTAGCCTCCAGGGGGCTGAAGGCAATCAGCCCCAGCATTTT
TRBV4-3	TRBD1	-	TRBJ2-1	CASSPRDSDFEQFF	TGCGCCAGCAGCCCCCGGGACAGTGACTTCGAGCAGTTCTTC
TRBV3-1/TRBV3-2	TRBD2	-	TRBJ2-3	CASSQDYLAGGSTDTQYF	TGTGCCAGCAGCCAAGACTACCTAGCGGGGGGTAGCACAGATACGCAGTATTTT
TRBV29-1	TRBD2	-	TRBJ2-3	CSAYLAGARNTQYF	TGCAGCGCTTACCTAGCGGGGGCCAGGAATACGCAGTATTTT
TRBV6-5	TRBD2	-	TRBJ2-1	CASSYQRGSSYNEQFF	TGTGCCAGCAGTTACCAGCGGGGGAGCTCCTACAATGAGCAGTTCTTC
TRBV7-6	TRBD2	few	TRBJ2-5	CASSLGGGEISQETQYF	TGTGCCAGCAGCTTAGGGGGAGGGGAAATCTCCCAAGAGACCCAGTACTTC
TRBV2	TRBD1	-	TRBJ2-7	CASRADRAQGEQYF	TGTGCCAGCAGGGCGGACAGGGCACAGGGGGAGCAGTACTTC
TRBV30	-	-	TRBJ2-5	CAWSLGTQYF	TGTGCCTGGAGTTTGGGGACCCAGTACTTC
TRBV9	-	-	TRBJ1-3	CASSVRDGAGNTIYF	TGTGCCAGCAGCGTCCGGGACGGCGCTGGAAACACCATATATTTT
TRBV12-3/TRBV12-4	-	-	TRBJ2-5	CASRTDQETQYF	TGTGCCAGCAGAACAGACCAAGAGACCCAGTACTTC
TRBV30	-	-	TRBJ1-5	CAWSRQENQPQHF	TGTGCCTGGAGTCGACAGGAGAATCAGCCCCAGCATTTT
TRBV2	TRBD1	-	TRBJ2-7	CASSSDRVSYEQYF	TGTGCCAGCAGTTCAGACAGGGTTTCCTACGAGCAGTACTTC
TRBV6-2/TRBV6-3	-	-	TRBJ2-1	CASSPSYNEQFF	TGTGCCAGCAGTCCAAGCTACAATGAGCAGTTCTTC
TRBV27	-	-	TRBJ1-4	CASRSRGGRVEKLFF	TGTGCCAGCAGGTCCCGGGGGGGGCGAGTTGAAAAACTGTTTTTT
TRBV5-5	-	-	TRBJ1-6	CASSRLGQADSPLHF	TGTGCCAGCAGCCGTTTAGGGCAGGCAGATTCACCCCTCCACTTT
TRBV29-1	-	-	TRBJ1-1	CSAVSAGNTEAFF	TGCAGCGCCGTGAGCGCCGGGAACACTGAAGCTTTCTTT
TRBV11-3	-	few	TRBJ2-7	CASSLALQAYEQYF	TGTGCCAGCAGCTTAGCCCTACAGGCCTACGAGCAGTACTTC
TRBV5-5	-	-	TRBJ1-4	CASSRVRTLNEKLFF	TGTGCCAGCAGTCGAGTCCGTACTTTAAATGAAAAACTGTTTTTT
TRBV29-1	-	once	TRBJ2-2	CSVRGNTGELFF	TGCAGCGTGAGGGGGAACACCGGGGAGCTGTTTTTT
TRBV2	-	few	TRBJ1-1	CASRGNTEAFF	TGTGCCAGCAGGGGCAACACTGAAGCTTTCTTT
TRBV6-2/TRBV6-3	TRBD2	large	TRBJ2-2	CASSYGTSDVRELFF	TGTGCCAGCAGTTACGGGACTAGCGACGTCCGGGAGCTGTTTTTT
TRBV4-1	-	-	TRBJ2-3	CASSPGVVTPRVDTQYF	TGCGCCAGCAGCCCCGGGGTAGTAACCCCTCGGGTAGATACGCAGTATTTT
TRBV28	-	-	TRBJ2-1	CASSPQGGYINEQFF	TGTGCCAGCAGTCCACAGGGTGGCTACATAAATGAGCAGTTCTTC
TRBV5-8	-	-	TRBJ1-2	CASSLDGLSYGYTF	TGTGCCAGCAGCTTGGACGGGCTATCTTATGGCTACACCTTC
TRBV6-5	-	-	TRBJ1-5	CASTQSINQPQHF	TGTGCCAGCACACAGAGCATTAATCAGCCCCAGCATTTT
TRBV4-1	-	few	TRBJ2-7	CASSRTGTGSPYEQYF	TGCGCCAGCAGCCGTACCGGGACCGGATCCCCCTACGAGCAGTACTTC
TRBV2	-	-	TRBJ2-7	CASTSPWASAAYEQYF	TGTGCCAGCACCTCCCCGTGGGCTAGCGCCGCCTACGAGCAGTACTTC
TRBV4-2	TRBD1	-	TRBJ1-2	CASSQTGQGELRGYTF	TGTGCCAGCAGCCAGACGGGACAGGGGGAATTGAGAGGCTACACCTTC
TRBV28	-	-	TRBJ1-2	CASSLLQDGYTF	TGTGCCAGCAGTTTACTGCAAGATGGCTACACCTTC
TRBV10-3	-	-	TRBJ1-3	CAISANTLANTIYF	TGTGCCATCAGTGCGAACACTTTGGCAAACACCATATATTTT
TRBV5-4	-	-	TRBJ1-1	CASSSNTEAFF	TGTGCCAGCAGTTCGAACACTGAAGCTTTCTTT
TRBV6-1	TRBD2	-	TRBJ2-3	CASSGSSGARTDTQYF	TGTGCCAGCAGTGGATCTAGCGGGGCGAGAACAGATACGCAGTATTTT
TRBV6-5	TRBD1	-	TRBJ1-5	CASRPGQASNQPQHF	TGTGCCAGCAGACCCGGACAGGCTAGCAATCAGCCCCAGCATTTT
TRBV2	-	-	TRBJ2-3	CASSQPGVRDTQYF	TGTGCCAGCAGCCAGCCCGGGGTTAGGGATACGCAGTATTTT
TRBV6-5	-	-	TRBJ1-6	CASSPQGNDDSPLHF	TGTGCCAGCAGTCCCCAGGGGAACGATGATTCACCCCTCCACTTT
TRBV28	-	-	TRBJ1-1	CASSFPGVIRTEAFF	TGTGCCAGCAGTTTCCCAGGGGTAATTAGGACTGAAGCTTTCTTT
TRBV11-2	-	-	TRBJ2-5	CASSLYLGGQETQYF	TGTGCCAGCAGCCTGTATCTCGGGGGTCAAGAGACCCAGTACTTC
TRBV3-1/TRBV3-2	-	once	TRBJ1-2	CASSQRGGRAYGYTF	TGTGCCAGCAGCCAGAGGGGTGGCAGGGCCTATGGCTACACCTTC
TRBV5-5	-	-	TRBJ1-6	CASTQFRGTLHF	TGTGCCAGCACCCAGTTCCGGGGGACCCTCCACTTT
TRBV7-9	TRBD1	-	TRBJ1-1	CASSLAGGRTEAFF	TGTGCCAGCAGCTTGGCAGGGGGTCGTACTGAAGCTTTCTTT
TRBV9	TRBD1	-	TRBJ1-5	CASSVDGQGGNQPQHF	TGTGCCAGCAGCGTAGATGGACAGGGTGGCAATCAGCCCCAGCATTTT